This TCR beta chain originates from a study of shared clonotypes between healthy human individuals. About the research overall: Per donor, CD8 memory used one plate, CD8 naive used two, CD4 memory used three and CD4 naive used three.

Regarding the study as a whole: Generation of non-shared clonotypes was less probable than generation of clonotypes shared by all four donors.

In the case of this clone: Its specificity is unknown.

From germline, CDR1 is MRHNA and CDR2 SNTAGT. Trimming stripped 0 bases from V and 4 bases from J, with 21 bases between. The CDR3 contains 18 residues. It was CD45RO-negative cells, positively selected for CCR7, that made up naive CD8 cells, with terminally differentiated effector memory CD45RA+ cells excluded. In the authors' workflow: Junction-only immunoSEQ data arrived without quality scores, meaning filtering differed. Sequencing was performed with immunoSEQ multiplex PCR; in TCRdb, only in-frame clones are kept and a portion is missing. The V and J calls and clone size come from that table; D and trimming were worked out from the DNA. The repertoire holds under 850,000 clones, with nearly 95% as singletons.

The sequence was collected from a man aged 30 to 45 in good health. The specimen was naive CD8+ T cells sorted from blood. J is TRBJ1-2 and V is TRBV6-4; no clear D gene. Here the CDR3 reads CASSDSKGLAQRSYGYTF. CDR3 sequence (DNA): TGTGCCAGCAGTGACTCGAAAGGTTTGGCCCAAAGGTCCTATGGCTACACCTTC.